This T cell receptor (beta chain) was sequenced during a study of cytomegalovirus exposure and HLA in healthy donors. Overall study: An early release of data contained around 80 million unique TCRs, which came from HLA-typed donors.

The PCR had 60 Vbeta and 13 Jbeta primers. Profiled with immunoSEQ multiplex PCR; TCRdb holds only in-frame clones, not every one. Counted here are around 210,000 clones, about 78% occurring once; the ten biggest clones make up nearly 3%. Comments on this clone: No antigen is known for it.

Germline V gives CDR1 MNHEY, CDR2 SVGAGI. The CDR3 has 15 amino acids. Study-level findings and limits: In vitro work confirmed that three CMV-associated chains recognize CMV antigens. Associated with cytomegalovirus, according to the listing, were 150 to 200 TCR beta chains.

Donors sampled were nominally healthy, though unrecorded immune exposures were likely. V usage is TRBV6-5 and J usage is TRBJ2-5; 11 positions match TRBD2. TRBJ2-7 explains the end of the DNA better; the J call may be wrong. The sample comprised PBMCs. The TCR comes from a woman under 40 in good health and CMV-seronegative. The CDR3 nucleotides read TGTGCCAGCATGATAGCCGGGACTAGCGGCTACGAGCAGTACTTC. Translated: CASMIAGTSGYEQYF.